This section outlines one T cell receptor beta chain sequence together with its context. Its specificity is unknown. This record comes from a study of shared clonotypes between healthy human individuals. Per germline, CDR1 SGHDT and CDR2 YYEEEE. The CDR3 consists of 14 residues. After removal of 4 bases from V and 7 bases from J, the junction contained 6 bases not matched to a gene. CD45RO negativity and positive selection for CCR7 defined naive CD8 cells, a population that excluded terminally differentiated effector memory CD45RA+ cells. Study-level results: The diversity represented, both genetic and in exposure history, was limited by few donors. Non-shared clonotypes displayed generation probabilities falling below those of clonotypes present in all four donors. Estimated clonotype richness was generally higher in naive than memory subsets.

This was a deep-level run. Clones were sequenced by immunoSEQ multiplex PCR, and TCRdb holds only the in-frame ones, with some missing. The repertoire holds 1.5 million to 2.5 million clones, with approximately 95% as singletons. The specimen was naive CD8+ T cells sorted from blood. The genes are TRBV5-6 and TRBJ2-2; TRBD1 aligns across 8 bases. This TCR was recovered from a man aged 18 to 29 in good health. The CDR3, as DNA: TGTGCCAGCAGCACGGACAGGGAGGACGGGGAGCTGTTTTTT. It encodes CASSTDREDGELFF.